A single sample is the source of the 18 T cell receptor beta chains below, sequenced in a study of tumor-infiltrating T cells and Merkel cell polyomavirus (dated by TCRdb to about 2017). Turning to the overall study: The study examined CD8+ T cells specific for the Merkel cell polyomavirus KLL epitope in Merkel cell carcinoma patients.

Library preparation was by the immunoSEQ multiplex PCR assay. TCRdb obtained this table from immuneACCESS and retained in-frame rearrangements with V and J assigned. These tables miss some clones; where compared with another copy, unresolved V genes account for less than half of the shortfall, and the remainder is unexplained. This sample comprises over 800 clones, 70% to 90% of them detected only once. The ten most abundant clones make up roughly an eighth of the sample. By immunohistochemistry, the tumors of all patients showed robust positive staining for Merkel cell polyomavirus Large T antigen. The material sequenced was lymph node tissue. These receptors all come from a woman aged 65 to 85 with Merkel cell carcinoma.

This chain connects TRBV29-1 to TRBJ1-2, with 9 bases identical to TRBD1. The germline V gene encodes CDR1 SQVTM and CDR2 ANQGSEA. The CDR3 is made up of 14 amino acids. The ends lost 4 bases at V and 4 bases at J; junction bases unmatched: 7. The CDR3 loop is CSVAADRGSYGYTF. In nucleotides, the CDR3 is TGCAGCGTTGCCGCGGACAGGGGTAGCTATGGCTACACCTTC.

This chain links TRBV4-1 with TRBJ2-2; D might be TRBD1 (5 bases). CDR3 length: 16 amino acids. Germline CDR1 reads MGHRA; CDR2 reads YSYEKL. Trimming cost V 0 bases and J 4 bases, with 12 bases left between them. The CDR3 sequence is CASSQDGIRATGELFF. The CDR3 DNA is TGCGCCAGCAGCCAAGATGGAATCAGGGCCACCGGGGAGCTGTTTTTT.

This clone was observed a few times. In nucleotides, the CDR3 is TGTGCCAGCTTTAAGAGGAACACTGAAGCTTTCTTT. This encodes CASFKRNTEAFF. The chain carries TRBV27 and TRBJ1-1; no definite D call. This CDR3 has 12 amino acids. Germline V gene data show CDR1 as MNHEY and CDR2 as SMNVEV (reference sequence). The V and J ends lost 8 bases and 1 base respectively, with 8 bases between them.

This chain connects TRBV7-2 to TRBJ2-6; no firm D call. Germline CDR1 and CDR2: SGHTA and FQGNSA. The germline V and J ends were trimmed by 8 bases and 2 bases, with 10 bases remaining between them. The CDR3 loop spans 14 amino acids. CDR3 DNA: TGTGCCAGCTCGTTAAATACTGGGGCCAACGTCCTGACTTTC. As protein: CASSLNTGANVLTF.

The V call is TRBV9, the J call TRBJ1-1, with unresolved D. CDR3 length: 15 amino acids. Germline V gene lookup returns CDR1 SGDLS and CDR2 YYNGEE. With 4 bases removed from V and 2 bases from J, the gap between germline ends came to 15 bases. CDR3 bases: TGTGCCAGCAGCTCACAAGGACTGCTCAACACTGAAGCTTTCTTT. This gives the protein CASSSQGLLNTEAFF.

The chain carries TRBV7-2 and TRBJ1-6, with D possibly TRBD1 on 6 matching bases. This CDR3 is 16 amino acids long. Trimming cost V 2 bases and J 7 bases, with 15 bases left between them. CDR1 and CDR2 from the germline V gene are SGHTA and FQGNSA. The CDR3, as DNA: TGTGCCAGCAGCTTATTGGGGGCCTTTAGGAATTCACCCCTCCACTTT. Its translation is CASSLLGAFRNSPLHF.

This clone was seen a handful of times. The rearrangement joins TRBV6-5 to TRBJ2-1; no reliable D call. The V and J ends lost 8 bases and 8 bases respectively, with 16 bases between them. The CDR3 has 13 amino acids. The germline gives CDR1 MNHEY, CDR2 SVGAGI. CDR3 amino acids: CASLGFARDEQFF. DNA for the CDR3: TGTGCCAGCCTCGGGTTTGCTCGGGATGAGCAGTTCTTC.

The chain links TRBV5-8 to TRBJ1-1; D is uncertain. Per the germline V gene, CDR1 is SGHTS and CDR2 is YDEGEE. V was trimmed by 4 bases and J by 2 bases, leaving 12 bases between them. The CDR3 is 14 amino acids. DNA for the CDR3: TGTGCCAGCAGCCAAGGACTGGGAAACACTGAAGCTTTCTTT. The encoded protein is CASSQGLGNTEAFF.

The V call is TRBV4-3, the J call TRBJ2-1, with D possibly TRBD2 on 5 matching bases. This CDR3 contains 16 residues. Trimming removed 0 bases at V and 3 bases at J, with 12 bases between. The germline V gene encodes CDR1 LGHNA and CDR2 YSLEER. Here the CDR3 DNA reads TGCGCCAGCAGCCAAGATTTGGGTAGCGACTACAATGAGCAGTTCTTC. Residues: CASSQDLGSDYNEQFF.

The CDR3 loop is CASSPGATYNEQFF. The CDR3, as DNA: TGTGCCAGCAGTCCCGGAGCTACCTACAATGAGCAGTTCTTC. The V gene is TRBV27, the J gene TRBJ2-1, with unresolved D. The CDR3 spans 14 residues. Deletions cut 5 bases from V and 2 bases from J, with 10 bases between. CDR1 MNHEY and CDR2 SMNVEV come from the germline V gene (reference sequence).

The rearrangement uses TRBV6-5 and TRBJ1-5, with no clear D. V lost 0 bases, J lost 5 bases, and 5 bases lay in between. Germline V gives CDR1 MNHEY, CDR2 SVGAGI. The CDR3 extends over 13 amino acids. In nucleotides, the CDR3 is TGTGCCAGCAGTTACTCGAGGGATCAGCCCCAGCATTTT. It encodes CASSYSRDQPQHF.

The chain combines TRBV30 with TRBJ1-1, with 8 bases identical to TRBD1. CDR1 is GTSNPN, CDR2 SVGIG, per germline (reference sequence). J lost 13 bases, V lost 5 bases, and 12 bases had no gene match. This CDR3 spans 12 amino acids. DNA for the CDR3: TGTGCCTGGGGTGACAGGGGCGGTCGTGGTTTCTTT. It yields the protein CAWGDRGGRGFF.

This chain uses TRBV6-5 with TRBJ1-5; TRBD1 might be the D (5 bases). Germline V gene data show CDR1 as MNHEY and CDR2 as SVGAGI. With 5 bases removed from V and 1 base from J, the gap between germline ends came to 9 bases. This CDR3 comprises 14 residues. The CDR3 bases are TGTGCCAGCAGTCAGGGTCCGAGCAATCAGCCCCAGCATTTT. Protein sequence: CASSQGPSNQPQHF.

V is TRBV4-3 and J is TRBJ1-2; TRBD1 agrees at 9 bases. CDR3 length: 16 residues. The J segment lost 4 bases and the V segment lost 4 bases, leaving 10 bases of the junction unmatched. Per the germline V gene, CDR1 is LGHNA and CDR2 is YSLEER. The CDR3 coding sequence is TGCGCCAGCAGCCCGTCCATACAGGGGGCAGGCTATGGCTACACCTTC. Amino acid sequence: CASSPSIQGAGYGYTF.

Of note for this clone: An end of the junction differs from the germline gene, which may be a read error. This chain uses TRBV2 with TRBJ2-1; D is ambiguous. There are 14 residues in the CDR3. In germline, CDR1 is SNHLY, CDR2 FYNNEI. This CDR3 is CASIEDYFSTEQFF. CDR3 nucleotide sequence: TGTGCCAGCATTGAAGATTACTTCTCCACTGAGCAGTTCTTC.

The chain is built from TRBV7-2 and TRBJ2-2; the match to TRBD1 covers 8 bases. This CDR3 contains 15 residues. After removal of 1 base from V and 5 bases from J, the junction contained 3 bases not matched to a gene. CDR1 and CDR2 from the germline V gene are SGHTA and FQGNSA. The CDR3 DNA is TGTGCCAGCAGCTTAGTGACAGGGGCGACCGGGGAGCTGTTTTTT. Amino acids: CASSLVTGATGELFF. Supplemented by reference TRBV7-2 and TRBJ2-2, the full variable domain reads GAGVSQSPSNKVTEKGKDVELRCDPISGHTALYWYRQSLGQGLEFLIYFQGNSAPDKSGLPSDRFSAERTGGSVSTLTIQRTQQEDSAVYLCASSLVTGATGELFFGEGSRLTVL.

This clone has just a few counts. This chain joins TRBV2 and TRBJ1-6; the D gene is possibly TRBD1 (5 bases). V was cut by 4 bases and J by 3 bases, with 10 bases left in between. The CDR3 runs 15 residues. CDR1 and CDR2 (germline): SNHLY, FYNNEI. The DNA for the CDR3 is TGTGCCAGCAGTGCGACAGAAAACTATAATTCACCCCTCCACTTT. This gives the protein CASSATENYNSPLHF. Filled out from reference TRBV2 and TRBJ1-6, the complete variable domain reads EPEVTQTPSHQVTQMGQEVILRCVPISNHLYFYWYRQILGQKVEFLVSFYNNEISEKSEIFDDQFSVERPDGSNFTLKIRSTKLEDSAMYFCASSATENYNSPLHFGNGTRLTVT.

V usage is TRBV4-3 and J usage is TRBJ2-7; TRBD2 matches at 10 bases. This CDR3 contains 14 residues. V dropped 4 bases and J dropped 4; count of bases not matched to a gene: 4. Per germline, CDR1 LGHNA and CDR2 YSLEER. The CDR3 reads CASSPEREGYEQYV. The DNA of the CDR3 is TGCGCCAGCAGCCCCGAGCGGGAGGGTTACGAGCAGTACGTC.